This T cell receptor (beta chain) was identified during a study of tumor and adjacent non-tumor tissue in lung cancer. Regarding the study as a whole: Tumor tissue had significantly higher TCR diversity than normal lung. Tumor TCR diversity, when higher, was linked to shorter survival. Normal lung showed higher cumulative top 100 clone frequency than tumor.

This clonotype has at least ten counts. The target antigen is unknown. Trimming removed 3 bases at V and 4 bases at J, with 10 bases between. Germline CDR1 is DFQATT and CDR2 is SNEGSKA (reference sequence). This CDR3 region has 12 residues. TCRbeta libraries were built with three rounds of nested PCR, modified from ARM-PCR. TCRdb itself ran the multiplex PCR reads through MiXCR, one entry per CDR3 protein. The sample contains around 79,000 distinct CDR3 sequences, roughly 72% of which appear only once. The template was RNA from unsorted bulk tissue. Between August and November 2014, newly diagnosed, chemotherapy-naive lung cancer patients underwent thoracic surgery in China.

This clonotype was sampled from a woman in her thirties or forties with non-small cell lung cancer. V usage is TRBV20-1 and J usage is TRBJ2-7; the D is unclear. The source material was lung tumor tissue. This CDR3 reads CSASPSLYEQYF. CDR3 DNA: TGCAGTGCTAGCCCGTCCCTTTACGAGCAGTACTTC.